These T cell receptor beta chains were read from a single sample in a study of shared clonotypes between healthy human individuals. Only in-frame clones appear in the TCRdb table, and some are missing; sequencing was by immunoSEQ multiplex PCR. This table holds over a million clones, 75% to 80% found once. The sequenced sample consisted of memory CD4+ T cells from PBMCs. Source of these receptors: a man younger than 35 in good health. Some clones in this sample may be carry-over from other donors' samples. The conserved cysteine and the conserved F or W are not part of the CDR3 here.

V: TRBV6-6
CDR3: ASSPLGQYYNEQF

V: TRBV21-1
CDR3: ASIRGRRVMSNGYT

V: TRBV6-1
CDR3: ASSEGTGGGHQPQH

V: TRBV7-6
CDR3: ASSPPSAAGNTEAF

V: TRBV7-9
CDR3: ASSLGQGDTEAF

V: TRBV2
CDR3: ASSGAGQTYSNQPQH

V: TRBV27
CDR3: ASSPLSVEFNYGYT

V: TRBV6-6
CDR3: ASSRTGGEQY

V: TRBV13
CDR3: ASSLSVNTEAF

V: TRBV11-1
CDR3: ASSLDRVSDTQY

V: TRBV11-1
CDR3: ASSFLSGNIINEQF

V: TRBV5-6
CDR3: ASSGTGADSSPLH

V: TRBV28
CDR3: ASSRTDTQY

V: TRBV29-1
CDR3: SGFGTATYNEQF

V: TRBV28
CDR3: ASSLNQGSGETQY

V: TRBV7-8
CDR3: ASSVDGEYEQY

V: TRBV30
CDR3: AWSLRDRDIGELF

V: TRBV20-1
CDR3: SASSGNEQF

V: TRBV30
CDR3: AWRPFPNTGELF

V: TRBV15
CDR3: ATSSYYRASGETQY

V: TRBV29-1
CDR3: SVFQGPAEQF

V: TRBV5-5
CDR3: ASSPIGPYEQY

V: TRBV7-3
CDR3: ASSLAHSRGVGAEAF

V: TRBV7-2
CDR3: ASSLALVGEQY

V: TRBV28
CDR3: ASSPRTHEQY

V: TRBV20-1
CDR3: SVSPDQPQH

V: TRBV18
CDR3: ASSPPAGQGNEQY

V: TRBV7-9
CDR3: ASSLLTSGTDTQY

V: TRBV6-6
CDR3: ASSLHRLPEAF

V: TRBV28
CDR3: ASSSQGAGNTEAF

V: TRBV7-3
CDR3: ASSFSPGLARPGANVLT

V: TRBV19
CDR3: ASLPRGTARGTEAF

V: TRBV7-2
CDR3: ASSLDWSSYEQY

V: TRBV2
CDR3: ACRGQVDYEQY

V: TRBV7-3
CDR3: ASSLTGTQIPD

V: TRBV21-1
CDR3: ASSATGGTNQPQH

V: TRBV6-1
CDR3: ASRGQGISYEQY

V: TRBV29-1
CDR3: SAGEGVNTEAF

V: TRBV28
CDR3: AANVGKVGGELF

V: TRBV9
CDR3: ASSRDPGETQY

V: TRBV7-6
CDR3: ASSLALANEQF